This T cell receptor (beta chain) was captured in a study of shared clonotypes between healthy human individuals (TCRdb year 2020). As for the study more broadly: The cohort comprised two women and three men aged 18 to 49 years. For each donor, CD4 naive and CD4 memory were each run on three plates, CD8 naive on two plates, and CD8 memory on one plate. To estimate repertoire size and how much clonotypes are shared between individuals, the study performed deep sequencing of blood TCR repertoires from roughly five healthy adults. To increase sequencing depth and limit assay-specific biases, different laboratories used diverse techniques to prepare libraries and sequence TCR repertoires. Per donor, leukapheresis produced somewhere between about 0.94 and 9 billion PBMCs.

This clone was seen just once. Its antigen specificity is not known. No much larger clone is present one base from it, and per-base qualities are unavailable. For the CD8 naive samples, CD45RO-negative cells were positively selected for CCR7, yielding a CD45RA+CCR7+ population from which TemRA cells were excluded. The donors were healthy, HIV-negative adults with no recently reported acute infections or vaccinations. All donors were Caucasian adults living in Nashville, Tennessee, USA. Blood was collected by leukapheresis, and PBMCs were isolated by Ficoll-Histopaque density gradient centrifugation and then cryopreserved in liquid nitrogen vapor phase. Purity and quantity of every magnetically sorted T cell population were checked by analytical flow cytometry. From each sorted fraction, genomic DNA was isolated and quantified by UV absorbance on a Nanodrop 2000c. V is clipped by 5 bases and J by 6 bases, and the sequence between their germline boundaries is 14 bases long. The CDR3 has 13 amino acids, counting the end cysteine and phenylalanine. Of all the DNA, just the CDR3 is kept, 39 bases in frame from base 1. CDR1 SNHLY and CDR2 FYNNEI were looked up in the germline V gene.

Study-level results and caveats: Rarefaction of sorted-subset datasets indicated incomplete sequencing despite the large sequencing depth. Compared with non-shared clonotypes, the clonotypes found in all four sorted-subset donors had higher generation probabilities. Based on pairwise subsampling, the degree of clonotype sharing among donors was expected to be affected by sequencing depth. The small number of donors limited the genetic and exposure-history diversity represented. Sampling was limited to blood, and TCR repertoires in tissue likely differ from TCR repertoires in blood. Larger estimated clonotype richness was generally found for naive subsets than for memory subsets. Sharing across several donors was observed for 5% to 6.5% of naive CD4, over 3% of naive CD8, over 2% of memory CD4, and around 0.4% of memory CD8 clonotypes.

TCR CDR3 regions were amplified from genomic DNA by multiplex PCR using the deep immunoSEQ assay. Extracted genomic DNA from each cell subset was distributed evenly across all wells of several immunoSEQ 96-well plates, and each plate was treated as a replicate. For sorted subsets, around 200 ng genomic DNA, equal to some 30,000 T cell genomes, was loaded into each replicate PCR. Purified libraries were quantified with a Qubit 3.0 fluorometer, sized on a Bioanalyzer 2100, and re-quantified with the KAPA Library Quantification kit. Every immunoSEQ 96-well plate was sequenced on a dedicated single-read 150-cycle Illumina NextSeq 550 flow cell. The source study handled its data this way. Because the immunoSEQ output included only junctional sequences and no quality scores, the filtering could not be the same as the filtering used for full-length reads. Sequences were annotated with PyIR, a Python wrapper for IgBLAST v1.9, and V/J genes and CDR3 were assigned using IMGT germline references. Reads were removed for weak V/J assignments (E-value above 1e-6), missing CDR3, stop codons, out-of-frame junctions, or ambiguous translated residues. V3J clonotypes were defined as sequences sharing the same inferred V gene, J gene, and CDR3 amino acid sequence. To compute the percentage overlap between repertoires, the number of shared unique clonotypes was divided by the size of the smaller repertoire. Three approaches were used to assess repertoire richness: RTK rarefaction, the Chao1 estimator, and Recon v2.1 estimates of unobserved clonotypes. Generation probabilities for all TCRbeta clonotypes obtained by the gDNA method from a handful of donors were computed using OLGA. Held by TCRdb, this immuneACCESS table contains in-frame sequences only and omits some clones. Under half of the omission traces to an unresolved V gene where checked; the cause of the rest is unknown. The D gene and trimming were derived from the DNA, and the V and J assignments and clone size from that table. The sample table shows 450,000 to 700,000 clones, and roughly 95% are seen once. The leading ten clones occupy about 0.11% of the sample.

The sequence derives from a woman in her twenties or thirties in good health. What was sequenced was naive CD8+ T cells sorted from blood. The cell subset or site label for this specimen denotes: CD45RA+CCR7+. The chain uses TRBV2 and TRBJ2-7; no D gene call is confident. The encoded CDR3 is CASSPLPDGEQYF. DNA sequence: TGTGCCAGCAGTCCCCTTCCGGACGGCGAGCAGTACTTC.